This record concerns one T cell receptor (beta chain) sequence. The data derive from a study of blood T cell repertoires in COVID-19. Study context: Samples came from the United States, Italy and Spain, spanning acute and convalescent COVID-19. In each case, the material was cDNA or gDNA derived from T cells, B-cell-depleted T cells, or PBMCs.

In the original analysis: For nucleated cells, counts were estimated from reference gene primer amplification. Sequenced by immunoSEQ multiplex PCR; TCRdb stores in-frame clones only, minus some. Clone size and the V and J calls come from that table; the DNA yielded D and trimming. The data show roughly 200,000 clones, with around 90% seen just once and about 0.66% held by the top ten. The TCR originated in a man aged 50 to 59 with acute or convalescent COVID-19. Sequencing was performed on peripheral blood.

For the CDR3, the DNA is TGTGCCAGCAGCTTGGGGGTCACTAGCGATGAGCAGTTCTTC. Translation: CASSLGVTSDEQFF. The chain links TRBV5-4 to TRBJ2-1; 7 bases match TRBD2. This CDR3 spans 14 amino acids. Germline V gives CDR1 SGHNT, CDR2 YYREEE (reference sequence). The V segment lost 0 bases and the J segment 8 bases; nucleotides outside the gene matches: 5.